Listed here is a single TCR beta chain. The table came from immunoSEQ multiplex PCR; TCRdb's copy has only in-frame clones and leaves some out. The sample yields approximately 160,000 clones, more than 60% seen once. Germline loops: CDR1 SGHDN, CDR2 FVKESK. The trim removed 2 bases at V and 0 bases at J, leaving 13 bases unmatched. The CDR3 loop spans 20 amino acids. This sample stems from a study of blood T cell repertoires in COVID-19. Study-level information: Sample material is recorded as cDNA or gDNA derived from T cells, B-cell-depleted T cells, or PBMCs.

This rearrangement joins TRBV14 to TRBJ2-6; TRBD1 matches 7 bases. Specimen: peripheral blood. The TCR was taken from a man between 65 and 85 years old with acute or convalescent COVID-19. CDR3: CASSQLLGRGYNSGANVLTF. CDR3 nucleotide sequence: TGTGCCAGCAGCCAACTGCTCGGCAGGGGGTATAACTCTGGGGCCAACGTCCTGACTTTC.